This T cell receptor (beta chain) was recovered during a study of T cell changes during pregnancy in multiple sclerosis (dated by TCRdb to between 2018 and 2020). Notes on the research overall: Changes in the T cell repertoire over the course of pregnancy were examined in this study in women with multiple sclerosis.

Reading from cysteine to phenylalanine, the CDR3 counts 15 amino acids. Of the read, only the CDR3 DNA is kept; its 45 bases are in frame from base 1. CDR1 and CDR2 are drawn from the germline V gene: SNHLY, FYNNEI. In the case of this clone: The clone's antigen remains unknown. Within one base of it there is no much larger clone, and no base qualities were kept.

The library came from the immunoSEQ multiplex PCR assay. In its TCRdb copy, this immuneACCESS table keeps in-frame sequences only and misses some clones. Where compared with another copy, unresolved V genes explain less than half of these, and the others have no known cause. This sample is represented by approximately 18,000 clones; approximately 85% of them were singletons. 9% to 10% of the sample is in the top ten clones. Sequencing used CD8+ T cells from peripheral blood mononuclear cells, obtained in the second trimester of pregnancy. This sequence was found in a female donor in good health, enrolled as a control in a pregnancy study. This sequence uses TRBV2 and TRBJ2-5; TRBD2 is perhaps the D gene, given 5 matching bases. The DNA end lines up better with TRBJ2-7; the J call may be wrong. The CDR3 corresponds to CASSEEETTLYEQYF. DNA sequence: TGTGCCAGCAGTGAGGAAGAGACTACTCTCTACGAGCAGTACTTC.